A single sample is the source of the 2 T cell receptor beta chains below, sequenced in a study of cytomegalovirus exposure and HLA in healthy donors. Vbeta (60) and Jbeta (13) primers were used in the PCR. Libraries were prepared by immunoSEQ multiplex PCR; TCRdb keeps only in-frame clonotypes and omits some of them. The sample consists of some 160,000 clones, approximately 80% of them appearing once. The sample was PBMCs. The receptors stem from a woman aged 50 to 60 in good health and CMV-seronegative.

The genes are TRBV11-3 and TRBJ2-3; TRBD2 might be the D (5 bases). The germline V and J ends were trimmed by 3 bases and 0 bases, with 13 bases remaining between them. The germline V gene has CDR1 SGHNT and CDR2 YENEEA. The CDR3 runs 16 residues. Written as DNA, the CDR3 is TGTGCCAGCAGCTTCGGAGGATACACGAGCACAGATACGCAGTATTTT. It yields the protein CASSFGGYTSTDTQYF.

This sequence joins TRBV18 and TRBJ2-2; a possible D gene is TRBD1 (6 bases). This CDR3 contains 14 residues. Germline CDR1 and CDR2: KGHSH and LQKENI. Trimming removed 3 bases at V and 6 bases at J, with 11 bases between. CDR3 in amino acids: CASSPQTGPGELFF. The CDR3 DNA reads TGTGCCAGCTCACCCCAGACAGGACCCGGGGAGCTGTTTTTT.